This T cell receptor beta chain was profiled in a study of blood T cell repertoires in COVID-19. Turning to the study itself: COVID-19 samples from acute and convalescent phases originated in the United States, Italy and Spain.

This clone was observed a few times. Libraries were prepared by immunoSEQ multiplex PCR; TCRdb keeps only in-frame clonotypes and omits some of them. The table shows 59,000 or so clones, with 70% to 75% occurring only once. Germline lookup yields CDR1 SGHRS and CDR2 YFSETQ. The CDR3 runs 15 residues. Trimming removed 2 bases from V and 4 bases from J; junction bases left unmatched: 6. Specimen: peripheral blood. The TCR originated in a woman between 45 and 60 years old with active or convalescent COVID-19. The chain is built from TRBV5-1 and TRBJ1-2; 9 bases agree with TRBD1. The CDR3 DNA reads TGCGCCAGCAGCTTCCGGGACAGGGAATTCTATGGCTACACCTTC. It encodes CASSFRDREFYGYTF.